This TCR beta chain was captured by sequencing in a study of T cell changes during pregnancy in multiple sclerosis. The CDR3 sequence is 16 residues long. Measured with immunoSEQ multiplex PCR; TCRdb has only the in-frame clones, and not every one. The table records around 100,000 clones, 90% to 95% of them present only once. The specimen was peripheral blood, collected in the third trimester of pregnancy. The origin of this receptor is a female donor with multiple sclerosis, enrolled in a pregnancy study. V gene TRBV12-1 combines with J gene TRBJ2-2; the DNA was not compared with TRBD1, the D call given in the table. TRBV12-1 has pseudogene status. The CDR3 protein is CASSSVSGTNTGELFF. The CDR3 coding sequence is TGTGCCAGCAGCTCGGTCTCAGGAACGAACACCGGGGAGCTGTTTTTT.